This record covers a single T cell receptor beta chain. What it recognizes is unknown. CD45RO negativity and positive selection for CCR7 defined naive CD8 cells, a population that excluded terminally differentiated effector memory CD45RA+ cells. Each of the donors was a healthy adult who was HIV-negative and had not had a recent acute infection or vaccination. The germline V gene has CDR1 MNHNY and CDR2 SVGAGI (reference sequence). The V and J ends lost 9 bases and 7 bases respectively, with 19 bases between them. The CDR3 length is 13 residues. Assay: immunoSEQ multiplex PCR; the TCRdb copy retains only in-frame clones and omits some. Here the sample spans more than 2 million clones, approximately 95% being singletons. These data belong to a study of shared clonotypes between healthy human individuals. Points from the study as a whole: Clonotypes which were not shared had lower generation probabilities than clonotypes that all four donors shared. The sharing of about 5% of naive CD4 clonotypes was seen across a few donors.

This receptor was obtained from a man aged 18 to 30 in good health. Sequenced input: naive CD8+ T cells sorted from blood. J is TRBJ2-7 and V is TRBV6-6, with D unclear. CDR3 sequence (DNA): TGTGCCAGTGGCTTCACCGACCCTAAAGAGCAGTACTTC. Translation: CASGFTDPKEQYF.